Listed below are T cell receptor beta chains from one sample, sequenced in a study of blood T cell repertoires in COVID-19. The assay was immunoSEQ multiplex PCR, and TCRdb's table has in-frame clones only and misses some. The data hold 85,000 to 90,000 clones, with 75% to 90% observed a single time. The sequencing input was peripheral blood. The receptors here all came from a woman aged 80 or older with active COVID-19. CDR3s include the opening cysteine and the closing phenylalanine or tryptophan. A D gene is named only where the DNA matches it firmly. Clone size is shown for a subset of rows, as once, few, many or a class of expanded clone.

V gene,clone size,J gene,CDR3 length,D gene,CDR3 DNA,CDR3 protein
TRBV9,few,TRBJ2-5,15,TRBD2,TGTGCCAGCAGCGTAGTCACGGGAGGGGGAGAGACCCAGTACTTC,CASSVVTGGGETQYF
TRBV30,-,TRBJ2-3,12,TRBD2,TGTGCCTGTGGACTAGCGGGAGATACGCAGTATTTT,CACGLAGDTQYF
TRBV11-2,-,TRBJ2-5,14,TRBD1,TGTGCCAGCACCTCCAGGGGGATCGTAGAGACCCAGTACTTC,CASTSRGIVETQYF
TRBV4-1,-,TRBJ2-3,18,TRBD2,TGCGCCAGCAGCCCCTGGGGCCTAAGCGGGAAAAAGACAGATACGCAGTATTTT,CASSPWGLSGKKTDTQYF
TRBV9,-,TRBJ2-3,15,TRBD2,TGTGCCAGCAGCGTATCTGGCGGGAGGACGGGTACGCAGTATTTT,CASSVSGGRTGTQYF
TRBV4-1,-,TRBJ1-4,14,-,TGCGCCAGCAGCCAACCGGGACAAAATGAAAAACTGTTTTTT,CASSQPGQNEKLFF
TRBV6-2/TRBV6-3,-,TRBJ2-2,14,-,TGTGCCAGCAGCTCCGGGACTTGGACCGGGGAGCTGTTTTTT,CASSSGTWTGELFF
TRBV11-2,-,TRBJ2-3,18,TRBD2,TGTGCCAGCAGCCCCCTGCCGGGAGGGCCCCTATCCACAGATACGCAGTATTTT,CASSPLPGGPLSTDTQYF
TRBV20-1,-,TRBJ2-1,11,-,TGCAGTGCTAGAGTCGTCAATGAGCAGTTCTTC,CSARVVNEQFF
TRBV2,-,TRBJ1-5,14,-,TGTGCCAGCAGTGACAGGGCTCAAAATCAGCCCCAGCATTTT,CASSDRAQNQPQHF
TRBV6-2/TRBV6-3,-,TRBJ2-6,17,-,TGTGCCAGCAGTTACTCTCCGGGGAACTCTGGGGCCAACGTCCTGACTTTC,CASSYSPGNSGANVLTF
TRBV6-2/TRBV6-3,-,TRBJ2-1,17,TRBD2,TGTGCCAGCAGTTACAAGCTCGGGACTAGCGGGAACAATGAGCAGTTCTTC,CASSYKLGTSGNNEQFF
TRBV7-9,-,TRBJ1-1,15,TRBD1,TGTGCCAGCAGCTTTGGGGACAGGGCAAACACTGAAGCTTTCTTT,CASSFGDRANTEAFF
TRBV7-2,-,TRBJ2-5,15,TRBD1,TGTGCCAGCAGCTTAGCCGACAGGGTTGGAGAGACCCAGTACTTC,CASSLADRVGETQYF
TRBV28,-,TRBJ2-7,16,-,TGTGCCAGTCGTGTTATGGGGCAGGGCTCCCCCTACGAGCAGTACTTC,CASRVMGQGSPYEQYF
TRBV28,-,TRBJ1-4,11,-,TGTGCCAGCAGAACTACCGGGAAACTGTTTTTT,CASRTTGKLFF
TRBV6-1,-,TRBJ2-2,13,-,TGTGCCAGCAGTGAACCAGGGCCCGGGGAGCTGTTTTTT,CASSEPGPGELFF
TRBV19,-,TRBJ1-4,15,-,TGTGCCAGTAGTCCCCGCCCGAGGACTAATGAAAAACTGTTTTTT,CASSPRPRTNEKLFF
TRBV5-8,-,TRBJ1-1,15,-,TGTGCCAGCAGCTTGGATGGGACATTGAACACTGAAGCTTTCTTT,CASSLDGTLNTEAFF
TRBV12-5,-,TRBJ2-1,13,-,TGTGCTAGTGGTTTGGGGGCCGTGGGTGAGCAGTTCTTC,CASGLGAVGEQFF
TRBV6-2/TRBV6-3,once,TRBJ2-1,14,TRBD1,TGTGCCAGCAGCCCGGGACAGGGGATTCATGAGCAGTTCTTC,CASSPGQGIHEQFF
TRBV6-4,-,TRBJ2-5,17,-,TGTGCCAGCAGTGACTCGCGCTTGCTGACACAACAAGAGACCCAGTACTTC,CASSDSRLLTQQETQYF
TRBV7-7,-,TRBJ2-3,15,TRBD2,TGTGCCAGCAGCCAGGGACTAGCGGGAACCAATACGCAGTATTTT,CASSQGLAGTNTQYF
TRBV28,-,TRBJ2-3,16,TRBD2,TGTGCCAGCAGATCCGGGACTAGCGGGATGGCAGATACGCAGTATTTT,CASRSGTSGMADTQYF
TRBV20-1,-,TRBJ1-1,13,-,TGCAGTGCTAGTTTTCGGAGACGGACTGAAGCTTTCTTT,CSASFRRRTEAFF
TRBV19,-,TRBJ2-5,13,TRBD2,TGTGCCAGTAGTCTGGCGGGAGGAGAGACCCAGTACTTC,CASSLAGGETQYF
TRBV27,-,TRBJ2-4,13,-,TGTGCCAGCAGATCTCAGGCTCTGAACATTCAGTACTTC,CASRSQALNIQYF
TRBV19,-,TRBJ2-7,14,TRBD2,TGTGCCAGTAGTATCACGACTAGCTTGCACGAGCAGTACTTC,CASSITTSLHEQYF
TRBV5-1,-,TRBJ1-1,13,-,TGCGCCAGCAGCTTGGCGGGGAACACTGAAGCTTTCTTT,CASSLAGNTEAFF
TRBV13,-,TRBJ2-7,16,TRBD2,TGTGCCAGCAGCTCGGGCGAAGGGTTAGCGGGAGTCGAGCAGTACTTC,CASSSGEGLAGVEQYF
TRBV15,-,TRBJ1-2,17,-,TGTGCCACCAGCGCCCAGAAGTGGGGAGGGATCCCCTATGGCTACACCTTC,CATSAQKWGGIPYGYTF